This is a list of T cell receptor beta chains from one sample in a study of blood T cell repertoires in COVID-19. The method was immunoSEQ multiplex PCR; TCRdb's version includes in-frame clones alone and lacks a portion of them. The repertoire has approximately 54,000 clones, roughly 86% of them found once; the top ten carry 14% to 15%. Input material: peripheral blood. The receptor source for this set is a human donor in a cohort sampled during active COVID-19. Each CDR3 is given with its conserved first and last residue. Fields, in order: clone size, D gene, J gene, V gene, CDR3 DNA, CDR3 protein. D genes are given only for firm matches. For some rows the clone size is stated as once, few or many, or as a class when expanded; others skip it.

- | TRBD1 | TRBJ2-2 | TRBV18 | TGTGCCAGCTCTTCGGGGACAGGGAGGACCGGGGAGCTGTTTTTT | CASSSGTGRTGELFF
- | - | TRBJ2-1 | TRBV28 | TGTGCCAGCAGTTCCGCCGGGACTCCGTTCTTC | CASSSAGTPFF
- | - | TRBJ2-5 | TRBV13 | TGTGCCAGCAGCTTATCTCGGTCTGGCTGGGCCCAAGAGACCCAGTACTTC | CASSLSRSGWAQETQYF
- | - | TRBJ1-5 | TRBV19 | TGTGCCAGTAGAATTGGCGCGGGCAATCAGCCCCAGCATTTT | CASRIGAGNQPQHF
- | TRBD2 | TRBJ2-7 | TRBV7-2 | TGTGCCAGCAGCTTCCGAGCGGGAGAGACCTACGAGCAGTACTTC | CASSFRAGETYEQYF
- | - | TRBJ2-5 | TRBV7-8 | TGTGCCAGCAGCTCAAGGGACATCTGGGAAGAAGAGACCCAGTACTTC | CASSSRDIWEEETQYF
- | TRBD1 | TRBJ2-1 | TRBV11-2 | TGTGCCAGCAGCTTGGATCGACAGGGAAAGCAGTTCTTC | CASSLDRQGKQFF
once | TRBD1 | TRBJ1-5 | TRBV10-3 | TGTGCCATCAGTGAAGTAGGGGGCGGCCAGCCCCAGCATTTT | CAISEVGGGQPQHF
few | TRBD2 | TRBJ2-3 | TRBV5-1 | TGCGCCAGCAGCCGCAATAGCGGGGGGGCCACAGATACGCAGTATTTT | CASSRNSGGATDTQYF
- | TRBD1 | TRBJ1-2 | TRBV7-2 | TGTGCCAGCAGCTCGCGGACAGGTCCTGTCTATGGCTACACCTTC | CASSSRTGPVYGYTF
- | TRBD2 | TRBJ2-1 | TRBV27 | TGTGCCAGCAGTTTATGGTTAGCGGGGGGGAATGAGCAGTTCTTC | CASSLWLAGGNEQFF
- | TRBD1 | TRBJ1-5 | TRBV7-2 | TGTGCCAGCAGCTTAACAGGGGGCAATCAGCCCCAGCATTTT | CASSLTGGNQPQHF
- | - | TRBJ1-1 | TRBV7-3 | TGTGCCAGCAGCTCCGGGGGTAACACTGAAGCTTTCTTT | CASSSGGNTEAFF
- | TRBD1 | TRBJ2-1 | TRBV4-2 | TGTGCCAGCAACGAACAGGGGGCTGGGAATGAGCAGTTCTTC | CASNEQGAGNEQFF
- | - | TRBJ2-5 | TRBV6-5 | TGTGCCAGCAGCTCAGGGGGGGAGACCCAGTACTTC | CASSSGGETQYF
- | TRBD2 | TRBJ2-1 | TRBV5-1 | TGCGCCAGCAGCTGGCGGGGGGAGCAGTTCTTC | CASSWRGEQFF
once | - | TRBJ2-2 | TRBV11-2 | TGTGCCAGCAGCTTAGGTGGCTCTCACCTCGATCCCGGGGAGCTGTTTTTT | CASSLGGSHLDPGELFF
few | TRBD2 | TRBJ2-7 | TRBV5-4 | TGTGCCAGCAGCTTGTATCGGGGGGTCAGCGAGCAGTACTTC | CASSLYRGVSEQYF
- | - | TRBJ2-3 | TRBV18 | TGTGCCAGCTCAGAAACGGGGACTAGCACAGATACGCAGTATTTT | CASSETGTSTDTQYF
- | - | TRBJ1-2 | TRBV18 | TGTGCCAGCTCACCACTCGATGGGGCTCGAGGCTACACCTTC | CASSPLDGARGYTF
- | - | TRBJ1-5 | TRBV5-5 | TGTGCCAGCAGCTGGGGGGGCTACAATCAGCCCCAGCATTTT | CASSWGGYNQPQHF
- | - | TRBJ2-1 | TRBV7-9 | TGTGCCAGCAGCTTAATTCTGACAGGAGCTGGGGATGAGCAGTTCTTC | CASSLILTGAGDEQFF
- | - | TRBJ2-7 | TRBV30 | TGTGCCTGGAGTGGTCGGGTCGACGAGCAGTACTTC | CAWSGRVDEQYF
- | TRBD1 | TRBJ2-7 | TRBV2 | TGTGCCGGTTCTGTGTTGACAGGGACCTACGAGCAGTACTTC | CAGSVLTGTYEQYF
- | - | TRBJ2-7 | TRBV5-1 | TGCGCCAGCAGCTCGACAGTACTCGACGAGCAGTACTTC | CASSSTVLDEQYF
- | TRBD1 | TRBJ1-6 | TRBV6-2/TRBV6-3 | TGTGCCAGCAGCGAAACGGGGACAGGGAGTAATTCACCCCTCCACTTT | CASSETGTGSNSPLHF
- | - | TRBJ1-1 | TRBV19 | TGTGCCAGTAGTATTATGGGGGGAACAACTGAAGCTTTCTTT | CASSIMGGTTEAFF
- | - | TRBJ1-1 | TRBV18 | TGTGCCAGCTCGCCGCAGGGGAGGAACACTGAAGCTTTCTTT | CASSPQGRNTEAFF
- | - | TRBJ1-4 | TRBV18 | TGTGCCAGCTCACGAGCGACTAATGAAAAACTGTTTTTT | CASSRATNEKLFF
- | TRBD1 | TRBJ1-1 | TRBV19 | TGTGCCAGTAGTATGGGATGGACAGGGAACACTGAAGCTTTCTTT | CASSMGWTGNTEAFF
few | - | TRBJ1-5 | TRBV19 | TGTGCCAGTAGTGACGGTGGGGAGAAGCAGCCCCAGCATTTT | CASSDGGEKQPQHF
- | TRBD2 | TRBJ2-1 | TRBV5-4 | TGTGCCAGCAGCCCAGGACTAGCGGGAGGGCCCAGTGAGCAGTTCTTC | CASSPGLAGGPSEQFF
- | TRBD2 | TRBJ2-5 | TRBV29-1 | TGCAGCGTCACTAGCGGGAGTCTGAGCGAGACCCAGTACTTC | CSVTSGSLSETQYF
- | TRBD1 | TRBJ1-5 | TRBV11-2 | TGTGCCAGCAGCCCGACAGGGGCAGGGCAGCCCCAGCATTTT | CASSPTGAGQPQHF
- | TRBD1 | TRBJ1-5 | TRBV2 | TGTGCCAGCAGTGAACCCTCCGGGACAGGGACCCAGCCCCAGCATTTT | CASSEPSGTGTQPQHF
few | - | TRBJ1-2 | TRBV4-1 | TGCGCCAGCAGCCTTTCAACGGGGGGCGTTGGCTACACCTTC | CASSLSTGGVGYTF
- | TRBD2 | TRBJ2-3 | TRBV23-1 | TGCGCCAGCATGACTAGCGCGACCACAGATACGCAGTATTTT | CASMTSATTDTQYF
few | TRBD1 | TRBJ2-2 | TRBV19 | TGTGCCAGTAGTACCCCAGGGGGTTCCGGGGAGCTGTTTTTT | CASSTPGGSGELFF
few | - | TRBJ1-2 | TRBV4-2 | TGTGCCAGCAGCCAAGAAATTGCGGACTATGGCTACACCTTC | CASSQEIADYGYTF
- | TRBD2 | TRBJ2-3 | TRBV28 | TGTGCCAGCAGACCCCAACTAGCGGGAGATAGGGCGCAGTATTTT | CASRPQLAGDRAQYF
- | - | TRBJ1-1 | TRBV18 | TGTGCCAGCTCACCAAGGACACAGGTTACGAACACTGAAGCTTTCTTT | CASSPRTQVTNTEAFF
once | TRBD1 | TRBJ1-1 | TRBV6-4 | TGTGCCAGCAGTAACACAGGGGGCGCGGGCACTGAAGCTTTCTTT | CASSNTGGAGTEAFF
- | TRBD1 | TRBJ2-7 | TRBV5-8 | TGTGCCAGCAGCTTGCACACCGACAGGGAGAGGGACTTC | CASSLHTDRERDF
- | TRBD1 | TRBJ1-2 | TRBV2 | TGTGCCAGCAGCGCCCGACTCAGGGGGCTGGGCTATGGCTACACCTTC | CASSARLRGLGYGYTF
- | TRBD1 | TRBJ2-3 | TRBV9 | TGTGCCAGCAGCGTAGTAGGGGGCCTGGATACGCAGTATTTT | CASSVVGGLDTQYF
- | - | TRBJ1-3 | TRBV2 | TGTGCCAGCAGTTCCCGAGTCCGACCGGAGGGAAACACCATATATTTT | CASSSRVRPEGNTIYF
- | TRBD2 | TRBJ2-7 | TRBV4-2 | TGTGCCAGCAGCCAGGAGGGTAGCGGGAGCTACGAGCAGTACTTC | CASSQEGSGSYEQYF
- | TRBD1 | TRBJ1-2 | TRBV14 | TGTGCCAGCAGCCAAAGACAGGGTCGAGGCTATGGCTACACCTTC | CASSQRQGRGYGYTF
- | TRBD1 | TRBJ2-7 | TRBV5-4 | TGTGCCAGCAGCGTAGGACAGGTCTACGAGCAGTACTTC | CASSVGQVYEQYF
- | - | TRBJ2-7 | TRBV6-1 | TGTGCCAGCAGTGAACCAGACCGGGTCTCCTACGAGCAGTACTTC | CASSEPDRVSYEQYF
- | - | TRBJ2-7 | TRBV27 | TGTGCCAGCAGTTCCTTGCACAAGGGGTACGAGCAGTACTTC | CASSSLHKGYEQYF
- | - | TRBJ2-7 | TRBV27 | TGTGCCAGCAGTTTAGCGGGGACTTCCGCCTACGAGCAGTACTTC | CASSLAGTSAYEQYF